This T cell receptor (beta chain) was retrieved from a study of T cells in narcolepsy. CDR1 SGHAT and CDR2 FQNNGV come from the germline V gene. CDR3 length: 14 amino acids. V trimming: 3 bases; J trimming: 1 base; junction bases outside the gene matches: 2. Generated by immunoSEQ multiplex PCR, the TCRdb table keeps only in-frame clones and is missing some. The sample has tens of thousands of clones, more than 65% seen once. Sequenced input: memory (CD45RA-) CD4+ T cells from blood. This receptor was obtained from a human donor in good health. The chain joins TRBV11-2 to TRBJ1-1; 7 bases align to TRBD1. CDR3 protein: CASSLTGWNTEAFF. The CDR3 DNA is TGTGCCAGCAGCTTGACAGGGTGGAACACTGAAGCTTTCTTT.